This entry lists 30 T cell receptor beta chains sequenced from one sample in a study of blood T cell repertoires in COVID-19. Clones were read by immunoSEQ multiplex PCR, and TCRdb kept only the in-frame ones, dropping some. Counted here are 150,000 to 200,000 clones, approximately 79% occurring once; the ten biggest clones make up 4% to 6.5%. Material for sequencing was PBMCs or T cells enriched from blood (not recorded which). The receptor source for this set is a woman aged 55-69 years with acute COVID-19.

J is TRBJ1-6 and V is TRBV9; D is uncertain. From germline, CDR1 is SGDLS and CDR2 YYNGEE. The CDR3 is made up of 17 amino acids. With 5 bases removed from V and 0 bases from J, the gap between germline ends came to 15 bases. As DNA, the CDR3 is TGTGCCAGCAGTGGAGGTACCGGAAGCTCCTATAATTCACCCCTCCACTTT. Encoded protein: CASSGGTGSSYNSPLHF. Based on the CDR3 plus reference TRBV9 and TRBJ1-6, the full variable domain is DSGVTQTPKHLITATGQRVTLRCSPRSGDLSVYWYQQSLDQGLQFLIQYYNGEERAKGNILERFSAQQFPDLHSELNLSSLELGDSALYFCASSGGTGSSYNSPLHFGNGTRLTVT.

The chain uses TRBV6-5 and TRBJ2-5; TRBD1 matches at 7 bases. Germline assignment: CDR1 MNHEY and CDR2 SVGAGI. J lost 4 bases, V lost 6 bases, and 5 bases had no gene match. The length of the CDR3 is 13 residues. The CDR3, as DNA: TGTGCCAGCAGGCTACAGGGGCCAGAGACCCAGTACTTC. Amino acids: CASRLQGPETQYF.

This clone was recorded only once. The DNA for the CDR3 is TGCGCCAGCAGCCAAGTCGGGAACACTGAAGCTTTCTTT. It is translated as CASSQVGNTEAFF. V and J are TRBV4-3 and TRBJ1-1, with D hard to call. V shed 1 base and J shed 1 base, with 4 bases lying between them. Germline V gene lookup returns CDR1 LGHNA and CDR2 YSLEER. The CDR3 covers 13 residues.

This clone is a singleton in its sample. The CDR3, as DNA: TGCGCCAGCAGCCCAGGACTAGCGGTGAACAATGAGCAGTTCTTC. The encoded protein is CASSPGLAVNNEQFF. V is TRBV5-1 and J is TRBJ2-1, with 10 bases that match TRBD2. The CDR3 is 15 residues long. J gave up 5 bases and V 4 bases, and 6 bases lay outside the gene matches. Germline V gives CDR1 SGHRS, CDR2 YFSETQ.

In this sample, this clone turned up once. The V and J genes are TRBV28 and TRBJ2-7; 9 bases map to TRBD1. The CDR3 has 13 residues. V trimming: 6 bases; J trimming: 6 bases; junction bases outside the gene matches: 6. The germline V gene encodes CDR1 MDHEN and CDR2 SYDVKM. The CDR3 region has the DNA TGTGCCAGCAGGTTAACAGGGGGCGGCGAGCAGTACGTC. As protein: CASRLTGGGEQYV.

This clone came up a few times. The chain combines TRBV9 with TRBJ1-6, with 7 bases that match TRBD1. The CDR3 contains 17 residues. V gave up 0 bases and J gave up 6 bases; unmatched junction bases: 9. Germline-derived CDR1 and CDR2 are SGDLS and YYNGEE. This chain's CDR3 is CASSVGRGGRGNSPLHF. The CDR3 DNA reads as TGTGCCAGCAGCGTAGGAAGAGGGGGCAGGGGTAATTCACCCCTCCACTTT. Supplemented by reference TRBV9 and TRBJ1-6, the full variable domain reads DSGVTQTPKHLITATGQRVTLRCSPRSGDLSVYWYQQSLDQGLQFLIQYYNGEERAKGNILERFSAQQFPDLHSELNLSSLELGDSALYFCASSVGRGGRGNSPLHFGNGTRLTVT.

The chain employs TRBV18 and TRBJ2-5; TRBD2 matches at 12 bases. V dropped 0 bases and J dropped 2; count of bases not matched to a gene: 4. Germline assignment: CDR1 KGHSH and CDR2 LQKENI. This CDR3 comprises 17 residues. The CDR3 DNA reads TGTGCCAGCTCACCACCGATCCTAGCGGGAGGGCAAGAGACCCAGTACTTC. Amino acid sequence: CASSPPILAGGQETQYF.

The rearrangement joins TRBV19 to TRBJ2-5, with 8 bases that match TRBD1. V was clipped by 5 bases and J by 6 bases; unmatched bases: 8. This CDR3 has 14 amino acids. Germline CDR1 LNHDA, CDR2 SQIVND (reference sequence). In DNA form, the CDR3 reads TGTGCCAGTAGTTCTTCCGACAGGGGAAAGACCCAGTACTTC. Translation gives CASSSSDRGKTQYF.

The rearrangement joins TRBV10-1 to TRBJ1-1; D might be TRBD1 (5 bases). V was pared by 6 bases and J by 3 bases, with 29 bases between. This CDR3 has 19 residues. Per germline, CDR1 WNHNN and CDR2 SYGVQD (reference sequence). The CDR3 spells CASRERKGVEFQGDTEAFF. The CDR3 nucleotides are TGCGCCAGCAGGGAAAGAAAAGGAGTGGAGTTTCAAGGGGACACTGAAGCTTTCTTT.

The CDR3: CASSQGRWRNTEAFF. Written as DNA, the CDR3 is TGTGCCAGCAGCCAGGGGAGGTGGAGGAACACTGAAGCTTTCTTT. The rearrangement links TRBV3-1 (or the pseudogene TRBV3-2) to TRBJ1-1; D is undetermined. Trimming left V 3 bases short and J 1 base short, with 12 bases between. The CDR3 extends over 15 amino acids. The germline V gene has CDR1 LGHDT and CDR2 YNNKEL (reference sequence).

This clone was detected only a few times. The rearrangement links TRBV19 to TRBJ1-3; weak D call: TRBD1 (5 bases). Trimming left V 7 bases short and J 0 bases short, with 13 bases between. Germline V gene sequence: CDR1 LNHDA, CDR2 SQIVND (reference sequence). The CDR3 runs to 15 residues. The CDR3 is CASKLDKVSGNTIYF. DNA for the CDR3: TGTGCCAGTAAACTGGACAAAGTCTCTGGAAACACCATATATTTT.

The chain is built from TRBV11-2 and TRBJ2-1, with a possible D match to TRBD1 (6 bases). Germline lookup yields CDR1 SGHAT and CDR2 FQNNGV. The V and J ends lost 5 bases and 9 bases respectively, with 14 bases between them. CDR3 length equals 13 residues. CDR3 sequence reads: CASSRRQDIEQFF. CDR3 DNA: TGTGCCAGCAGCCGCCGACAGGACATTGAGCAGTTCTTC.

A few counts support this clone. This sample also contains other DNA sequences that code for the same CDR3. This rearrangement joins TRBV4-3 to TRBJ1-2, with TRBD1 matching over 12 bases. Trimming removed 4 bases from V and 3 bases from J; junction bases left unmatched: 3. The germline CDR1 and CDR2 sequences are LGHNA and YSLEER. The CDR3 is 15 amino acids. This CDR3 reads CASSLGQGADYGYTF. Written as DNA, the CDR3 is TGCGCCAGCAGCCTGGGACAGGGGGCAGACTATGGCTACACCTTC.

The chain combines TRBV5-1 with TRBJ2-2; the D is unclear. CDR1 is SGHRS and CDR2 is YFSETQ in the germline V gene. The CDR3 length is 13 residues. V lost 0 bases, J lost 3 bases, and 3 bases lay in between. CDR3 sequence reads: CASSLADTGELFF. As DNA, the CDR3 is TGCGCCAGCAGCTTGGCCGACACCGGGGAGCTGTTTTTT.

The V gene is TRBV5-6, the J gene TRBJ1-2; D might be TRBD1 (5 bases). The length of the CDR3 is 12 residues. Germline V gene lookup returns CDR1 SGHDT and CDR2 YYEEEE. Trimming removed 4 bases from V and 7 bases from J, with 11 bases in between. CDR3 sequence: CASSPVGGGYTF. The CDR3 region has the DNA TGTGCCAGCAGCCCGGTCGGGGGTGGCTACACCTTC.

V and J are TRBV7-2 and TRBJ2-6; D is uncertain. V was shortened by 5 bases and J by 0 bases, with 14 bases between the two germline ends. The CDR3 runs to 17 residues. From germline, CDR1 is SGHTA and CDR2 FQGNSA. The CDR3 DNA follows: TGTGCCAGCAGCCCCGCCCCTAAAGCCTCTGGGGCCAACGTCCTGACTTTC. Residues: CASSPAPKASGANVLTF. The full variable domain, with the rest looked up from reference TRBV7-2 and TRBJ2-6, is GAGVSQSPSNKVTEKGKDVELRCDPISGHTALYWYRQSLGQGLEFLIYFQGNSAPDKSGLPSDRFSAERTGGSVSTLTIQRTQQEDSAVYLCASSPAPKASGANVLTFGAGSRLTVL.

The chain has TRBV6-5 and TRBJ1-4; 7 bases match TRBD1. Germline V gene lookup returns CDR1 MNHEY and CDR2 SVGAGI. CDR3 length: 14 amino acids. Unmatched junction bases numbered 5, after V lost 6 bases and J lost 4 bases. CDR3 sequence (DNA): TGTGCCAGCAGAGGGGGACAGCATAATGAAAAACTGTTTTTT. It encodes CASRGGQHNEKLFF.

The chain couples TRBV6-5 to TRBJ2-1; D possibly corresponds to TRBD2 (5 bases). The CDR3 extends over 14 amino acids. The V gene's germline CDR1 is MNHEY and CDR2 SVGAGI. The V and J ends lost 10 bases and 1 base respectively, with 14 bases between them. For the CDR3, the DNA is TGTGCCACTACCATCCGGGGATCCTACAATGAGCAGTTCTTC. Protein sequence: CATTIRGSYNEQFF.

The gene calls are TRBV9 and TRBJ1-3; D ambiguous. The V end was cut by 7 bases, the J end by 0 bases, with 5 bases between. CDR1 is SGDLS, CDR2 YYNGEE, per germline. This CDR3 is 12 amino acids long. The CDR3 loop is CASGFSGNTIYF. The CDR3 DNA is TGTGCCAGCGGCTTCTCTGGAAACACCATATATTTT.

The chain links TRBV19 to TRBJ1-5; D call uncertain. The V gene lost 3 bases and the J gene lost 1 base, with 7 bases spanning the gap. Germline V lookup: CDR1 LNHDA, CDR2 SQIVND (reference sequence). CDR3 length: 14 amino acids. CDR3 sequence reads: CASSIAGSNQPQHF. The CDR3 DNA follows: TGTGCCAGTAGTATCGCCGGGAGCAATCAGCCCCAGCATTTT.

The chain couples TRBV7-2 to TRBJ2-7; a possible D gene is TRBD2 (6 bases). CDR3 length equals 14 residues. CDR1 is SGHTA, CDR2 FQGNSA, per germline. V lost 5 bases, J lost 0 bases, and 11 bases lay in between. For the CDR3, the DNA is TGTGCCAGCAGCCGGTCGGGGGACTCCTACGAGCAGTACTTC. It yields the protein CASSRSGDSYEQYF.

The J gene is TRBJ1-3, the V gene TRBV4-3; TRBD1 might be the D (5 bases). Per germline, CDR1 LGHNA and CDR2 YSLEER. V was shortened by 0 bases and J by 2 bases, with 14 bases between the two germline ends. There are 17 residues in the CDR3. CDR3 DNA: TGCGCCAGCAGCCAAGATGCGCGGGGCAGAGCTGGAAACACCATATATTTT. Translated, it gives CASSQDARGRAGNTIYF.

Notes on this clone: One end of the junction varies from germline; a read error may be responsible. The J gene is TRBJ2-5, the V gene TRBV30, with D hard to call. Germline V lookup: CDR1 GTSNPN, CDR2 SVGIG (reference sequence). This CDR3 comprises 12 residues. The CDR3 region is CAWTPHQATQYF. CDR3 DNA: TGTGCCTGGACTCCCCATCAAGCGACCCAGTACTTC.

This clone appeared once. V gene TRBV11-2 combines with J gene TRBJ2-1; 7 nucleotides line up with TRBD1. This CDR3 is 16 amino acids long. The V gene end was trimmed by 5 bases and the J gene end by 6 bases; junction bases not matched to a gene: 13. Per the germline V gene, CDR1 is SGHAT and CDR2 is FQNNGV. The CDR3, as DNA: TGTGCCAGCAGCATCCTATACAGGACAGGAGGCAATGAGCAGTTCTTC. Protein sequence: CASSILYRTGGNEQFF.

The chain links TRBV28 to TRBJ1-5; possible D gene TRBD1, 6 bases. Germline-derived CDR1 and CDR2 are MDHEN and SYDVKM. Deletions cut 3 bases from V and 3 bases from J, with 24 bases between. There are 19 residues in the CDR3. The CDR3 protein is CASSLDPRTVGIVNQPQHF. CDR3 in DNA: TGTGCCAGCAGTTTGGATCCGCGGACAGTGGGGATCGTCAATCAGCCCCAGCATTTT. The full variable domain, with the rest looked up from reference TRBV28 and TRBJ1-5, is DVKVTQSSRYLVKRTGEKVFLECVQDMDHENMFWYRQDPGLGLRLIYFSYDVKMKEKGDIPEGYSVSREKKERFSLILESASTNQTSMYLCASSLDPRTVGIVNQPQHFGDGTRLSIL.

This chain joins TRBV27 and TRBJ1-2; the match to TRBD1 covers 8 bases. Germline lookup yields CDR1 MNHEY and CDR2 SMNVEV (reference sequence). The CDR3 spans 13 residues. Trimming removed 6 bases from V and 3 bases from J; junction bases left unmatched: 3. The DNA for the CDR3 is TGTGCCAGCAGCATGGACAGGGACTATGGCTACACCTTC. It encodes CASSMDRDYGYTF.

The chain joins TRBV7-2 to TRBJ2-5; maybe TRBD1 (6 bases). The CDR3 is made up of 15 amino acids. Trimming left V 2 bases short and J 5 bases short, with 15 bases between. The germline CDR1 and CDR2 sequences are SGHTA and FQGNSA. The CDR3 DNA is TGTGCCAGCAGCTTATCCAGCCAGGGGCGGGAGACCCAGTACTTC. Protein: CASSLSSQGRETQYF. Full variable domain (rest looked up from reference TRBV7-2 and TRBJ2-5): GAGVSQSPSNKVTEKGKDVELRCDPISGHTALYWYRQSLGQGLEFLIYFQGNSAPDKSGLPSDRFSAERTGGSVSTLTIQRTQQEDSAVYLCASSLSSQGRETQYFGPGTRLLVL.

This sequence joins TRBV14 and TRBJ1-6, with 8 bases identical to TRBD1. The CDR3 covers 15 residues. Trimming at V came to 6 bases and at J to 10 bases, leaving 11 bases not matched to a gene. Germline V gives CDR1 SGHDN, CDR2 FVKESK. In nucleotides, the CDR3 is TGTGCCAGCAGTCCCGTCCGGGACAGGAGGTCACCCCTCCACTTT. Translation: CASSPVRDRRSPLHF.

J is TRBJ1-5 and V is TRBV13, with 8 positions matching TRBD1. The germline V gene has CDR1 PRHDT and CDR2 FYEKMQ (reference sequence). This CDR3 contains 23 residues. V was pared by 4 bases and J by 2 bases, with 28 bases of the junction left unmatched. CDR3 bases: TGTGCCAGCAGCTCTCGATTTCCTTACATCCAGGGGGCGCTGAATTTGGGCAATCAGCCCCAGCATTTT. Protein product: CASSSRFPYIQGALNLGNQPQHF. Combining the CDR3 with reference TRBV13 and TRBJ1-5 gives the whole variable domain AAGVIQSPRHLIKEKRETATLKCYPIPRHDTVYWYQQGPGQDPQFLISFYEKMQSDKGSIPDRFSAQQFSDYHSELNMSSLELGDSALYFCASSSRFPYIQGALNLGNQPQHFGDGTRLSIL.

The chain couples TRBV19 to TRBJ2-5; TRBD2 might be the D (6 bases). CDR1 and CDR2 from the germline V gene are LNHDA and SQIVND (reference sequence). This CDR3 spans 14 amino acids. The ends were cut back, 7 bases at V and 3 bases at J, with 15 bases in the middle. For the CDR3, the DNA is TGTGCCAGTACCAAGGTGGGGGGTAAAGAGACCCAGTACTTC. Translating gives CASTKVGGKETQYF.